Described below is a single T cell receptor beta chain sequence and its context. Authors' analysis steps: Reference gene primers were amplified, and this amplification served to estimate nucleated cell counts. Using immunoSEQ multiplex PCR, the repertoire was profiled, and TCRdb retains in-frame clones only, with some absent. Clonal size and the V and J genes are those of that table, whereas D and trimming came from the DNA. The profile covers roughly 80,000 clones, with about 88% appearing a single time and approximately 15% taken by the ten largest. The entry originates in a study of blood T cell repertoires in COVID-19. About the study: Specimens from acute and convalescent COVID-19 originated in the United States, Italy and Spain.

The receptor was isolated from a woman over 75 with active or convalescent COVID-19. Sequencing was done on a sample of peripheral blood.

The CDR3 is CASSLTNLAGGDEQFF. As DNA, the CDR3 is TGTGCCAGCAGCTTAACTAATCTAGCGGGGGGTGATGAGCAGTTCTTC. The chain carries TRBV7-3 and TRBJ2-1; TRBD2 matches 11 bases. V shed 0 bases and J 8 bases; nucleotides not matched to a gene: 6. Germline CDR1 is SGHTA and CDR2 is FQGTGA. CDR3 length: 16 residues.